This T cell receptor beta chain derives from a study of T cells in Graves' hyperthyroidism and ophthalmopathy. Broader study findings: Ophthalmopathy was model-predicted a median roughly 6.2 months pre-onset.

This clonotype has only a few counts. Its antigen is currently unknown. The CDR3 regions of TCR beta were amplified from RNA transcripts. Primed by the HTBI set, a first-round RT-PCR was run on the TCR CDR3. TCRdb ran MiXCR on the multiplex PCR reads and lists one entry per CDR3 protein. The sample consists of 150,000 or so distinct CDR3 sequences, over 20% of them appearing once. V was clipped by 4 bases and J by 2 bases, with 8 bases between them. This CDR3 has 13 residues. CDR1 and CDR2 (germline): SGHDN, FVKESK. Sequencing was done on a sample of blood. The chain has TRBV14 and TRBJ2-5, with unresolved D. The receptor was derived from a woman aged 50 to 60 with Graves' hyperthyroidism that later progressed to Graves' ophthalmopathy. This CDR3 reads CASSRFLQETQYF. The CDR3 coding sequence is TGTGCCAGCAGCCGTTTCCTACAAGAGACCCAGTACTTC.